These 7 T cell receptor beta chains were all obtained from the same sample, sequenced in a study of technical replicates of blood from a handful of donors. Produced via immunoSEQ multiplex PCR; TCRdb's table is partial and in-frame only. The profile shows roughly 72,000 clones, approximately 96% of them singletons. Sequencing input: T cells isolated from PBMCs. These TCRs come from a human donor in good health.

This chain uses TRBV19 with TRBJ1-2; the match to TRBD1 covers 7 bases. Germline CDR1 reads LNHDA; CDR2 reads SQIVND (reference sequence). J was trimmed by 4 bases and V by 4 bases; bases with no gene match: 0. This CDR3 region has 12 residues. CDR3 coding DNA: TGTGCCAGTAGTAGACAGGGCTATGGCTACACCTTC. Its protein is CASSRQGYGYTF.

V usage is TRBV2 and J usage is TRBJ2-5, with 9 bases lining up with TRBD1. V trimming: 6 bases; J trimming: 3 bases; junction bases outside the gene matches: 8. In germline, CDR1 is SNHLY, CDR2 FYNNEI. The CDR3 loop spans 15 amino acids. The CDR3 DNA sequence: TGTGCCAGCAGGGATTCCCGGGACAGGGAAGAGACCCAGTACTTC. Amino acid sequence: CASRDSRDREETQYF.

The J gene is TRBJ2-5, the V gene TRBV25-1, with 8 bases that match TRBD1. Looked up from germline, CDR1 is MGHDK and CDR2 is SYGVNS. The CDR3 consists of 14 residues. J lost 5 bases, V lost 8 bases, and 10 bases had no gene match. The DNA for the CDR3 is TGTGCCAGCTTTGGACAGGGAGGATGGGAGACCCAGTACTTC. It specifies CASFGQGGWETQYF. The entire variable domain, with the rest obtained from reference TRBV25-1 and TRBJ2-5, is as follows: EADIYQTPRYLVIGTGKKITLECSQTMGHDKMYWYQQDPGMELHLIHYSYGVNSTEKGDLSSESTVSRIRTEHFPLTLESARPSHTSQYLCASFGQGGWETQYFGPGTRLLVL.

The CDR3 DNA follows: TGTGCCAGCCGTACCTCTAGCGGCAATTCCTACGAGCAGTACTTC. Translated, it gives CASRTSSGNSYEQYF. The rearrangement joins TRBV4-2 to TRBJ2-7; 7 nucleotides agree with TRBD2. There are 15 residues in the CDR3. Per germline, CDR1 LGHNA and CDR2 YNFKEQ. V trimming: 8 bases; J trimming: 1 base; junction bases outside the gene matches: 11.

About this clone itself: Mismatch with germline at one junction end may stem from a read error. The CDR3, as DNA: TGTGCCAGCAGGTTAGACAGGGGCACTTCCTCTGGAAACACCATATATTTT. Translation gives CASRLDRGTSSGNTIYF. This chain joins TRBV7-9 and TRBJ1-3; 8 bases map to TRBD1. The germline gives CDR1 SEHNR, CDR2 FQNEAQ (reference sequence). There are 17 residues in the CDR3.

The chain employs TRBV9 and TRBJ2-2; 7 bases agree with TRBD1. From germline, CDR1 is SGDLS and CDR2 YYNGEE. The CDR3 loop spans 15 amino acids. V dropped 5 bases and J dropped 1; count of bases not matched to a gene: 5. The CDR3 reads CASSGQAKNTGELFF. In DNA form, the CDR3 reads TGTGCCAGCAGTGGACAGGCAAAGAACACCGGGGAGCTGTTTTTT.

The chain uses TRBV14 and TRBJ1-5; unclear D gene. The CDR3 has 13 residues. Trimming shortened V by 2 bases and J by 5 bases, and 7 bases separated the two germline ends. In germline, CDR1 is SGHDN, CDR2 FVKESK. The CDR3 loop reads CASSQFGDQPQHF. CDR3 DNA: TGTGCCAGCAGCCAATTCGGGGATCAGCCCCAGCATTTT. Full variable domain (rest looked up from reference TRBV14 and TRBJ1-5): EAGVTQFPSHSVIEKGQTVTLRCDPISGHDNLYWYRRVMGKEIKFLLHFVKESKQDESGMPNNRFLAERTGGTYSTLKVQPAELEDSGVYFCASSQFGDQPQHFGDGTRLSIL.